Each of the 20 T cell receptor beta chains below was sequenced from the same sample in a study of blood T cell repertoires in COVID-19. TCRdb's table, derived via immunoSEQ multiplex PCR, lists solely in-frame clones and lacks some. The sample has approximately 150,000 clones, less than 90% seen once. The sample taken for sequencing was peripheral blood. The source is a human donor with COVID-19, enrolled during active disease. The donor label of this sample is uncertain.

This chain joins TRBV12-2 and TRBJ2-5; the table's D call, TRBD2, was not checked against the DNA. TRBV12-2 has pseudogene status. There are 16 residues in the CDR3. The CDR3 spells CASRFCPTSSQETQYF. The CDR3 region has the DNA TGTGCAAGTCGCTTTTGCCCCACTAGCAGCCAAGAGACCCAGTACTTC.

The V call is TRBV25-1, the J call TRBJ1-1, with D hard to call. The germline gives CDR1 MGHDK, CDR2 SYGVNS. The CDR3 is 12 amino acids. V was shortened by 3 bases and J by 8 bases, with 10 bases between the two germline ends. The CDR3 loop reads CASSDGGQEAFF. The CDR3 bases are TGTGCCAGCAGTGACGGCGGGCAGGAAGCTTTCTTT.

The chain links TRBV3-1 (or the pseudogene TRBV3-2) to TRBJ1-6, with a weak D call TRBD1 (6 bases). Germline loops: CDR1 LGHDT, CDR2 YNNKEL (reference sequence). Deletions cut 2 bases from V and 8 bases from J, with 13 bases between. There are 15 residues in the CDR3. CDR3 sequence: CASSQRGGRDSPLHF. DNA for the CDR3: TGTGCCAGCAGCCAAAGGGGGGGGAGGGATTCACCCCTCCACTTT.

This rearrangement joins TRBV7-9 to TRBJ1-1; D remains unclear. The CDR3 spans 14 residues. V lost 2 bases to trimming and J lost 4 bases, with 11 bases between them. Germline CDR1 reads SEHNR; CDR2 reads FQNEAQ (reference sequence). CDR3 region: CASSLRAGLTEAFF. CDR3 nucleotides: TGTGCCAGCAGCTTAAGGGCAGGACTCACTGAAGCTTTCTTT.

The chain employs TRBV11-2 and TRBJ2-3; a weak D match, TRBD1 (6 bases). Between the trimmed V and J ends, which lost 3 bases and 2 bases, there was a span of 12 bases. The CDR3 sequence is 15 residues long. Germline V CDR1 and CDR2: SGHAT, FQNNGV. This chain's CDR3 is CASSFTTGYTDTQYF. CDR3 sequence (DNA): TGTGCCAGCAGCTTCACGACAGGTTACACAGATACGCAGTATTTT.

This chain connects TRBV6-1 to TRBJ2-1, with D possibly TRBD2 on 6 matching bases. The V end lost 2 bases, the J end lost 5 bases, and 19 bases lay between the germline ends. Germline V gene data show CDR1 as MNHNS and CDR2 as SASEGT. The CDR3 has 17 amino acids. CDR3 in amino acids: CASSESPRRDGNNEQFF. CDR3 coding DNA: TGTGCCAGCAGTGAAAGCCCTAGGCGGGACGGGAACAATGAGCAGTTCTTC.

This chain uses TRBV2 with TRBJ1-1; maybe TRBD1 (5 bases). Germline loops: CDR1 SNHLY, CDR2 FYNNEI. V shed 4 bases and J shed 1 base, with 10 bases lying between them. This CDR3 has 14 residues. The CDR3 is CASSASTANTEAFF. As DNA, the CDR3 is TGTGCCAGCAGTGCCTCGACAGCGAACACTGAAGCTTTCTTT.

The rearrangement uses TRBV7-9 and TRBJ2-5, with 7 bases lining up with TRBD1. Germline lookup yields CDR1 SEHNR and CDR2 FQNEAQ (reference sequence). The CDR3 runs 16 residues. J gave up 3 bases and V 4 bases, and 11 bases lay outside the gene matches. The CDR3 nucleotides read TGTGCCAGCAGCTCCGGGGACGGGACAGCTAAAGAGACCCAGTACTTC. This translates into CASSSGDGTAKETQYF.

V and J are TRBV2 and TRBJ2-7; 9 positions agree with TRBD1. Germline V gene sequence: CDR1 SNHLY, CDR2 FYNNEI. Germline trimming cut 4 bases from V and 7 bases from J; bases unmatched to any gene: 5. CDR3 length: 13 amino acids. The CDR3 loop reads CASSVTTGGEQYF. CDR3 bases: TGTGCCAGCAGTGTAACGACAGGGGGAGAGCAGTACTTC.

This chain links TRBV27 with TRBJ2-7; 8 positions match TRBD2. The CDR3 consists of 15 residues. J gave up 2 bases and V 1 base, and 4 bases lay outside the gene matches. Germline V CDR1 and CDR2: MNHEY, SMNVEV (reference sequence). The CDR3 nucleotides are TGTGCCAGCAGTTTATGGGGTAGCGGGGCCTACGAGCAGTACTTC. Translation: CASSLWGSGAYEQYF.

This clone was detected only once. The V call is TRBV7-9, the J call TRBJ2-1, with 13 nucleotides matching TRBD2. The V segment lost 11 bases and the J segment 0 bases; nucleotides outside the gene matches: 7. The CDR3 length is 16 residues. The germline CDR1 and CDR2 sequences are SEHNR and FQNEAQ (reference sequence). The CDR3 coding sequence is TGTGCCGTAACCGGGACTAGCGGGGACTCCTACAATGAGCAGTTCTTC. Its protein product is CAVTGTSGDSYNEQFF.

CDR3 region: CASSKTGQRPYEQYF. CDR3 in DNA: TGTGCCAGCAGTAAGACGGGACAGAGACCTTACGAGCAGTACTTC. V is TRBV5-6 and J is TRBJ2-7; 7 nucleotides line up with TRBD1. The CDR3 spans 15 residues. V gave up 5 bases and J gave up 4 bases; unmatched junction bases: 12. The germline gives CDR1 SGHDT, CDR2 YYEEEE.

This clone was picked up a small number of times. The CDR3 reads CASSKVLQGEINQPQHF. The DNA of the CDR3 is TGTGCCAGCAGCAAAGTATTACAGGGGGAGATCAATCAGCCCCAGCATTTT. The chain combines TRBV21-1 with TRBJ1-5; TRBD1 was called by the table and not checked on the DNA. TRBV21-1 counts as a pseudogene. CDR3 length: 17 residues.

J is TRBJ2-5 and V is TRBV9, with 11 bases identical to TRBD2. Germline-derived CDR1 and CDR2 are SGDLS and YYNGEE. Trimming at V came to 5 bases and at J to 3 bases, leaving 6 bases not matched to a gene. This CDR3 region has 15 residues. CDR3 protein: CASSDLSGGEETQYF. The CDR3 coding sequence is TGTGCCAGCAGTGACCTTAGCGGGGGGGAAGAGACCCAGTACTTC.

The chain couples TRBV7-9 to TRBJ2-1; D may be TRBD2 (6 bases). This CDR3 contains 16 residues. The germline V and J ends were trimmed by 5 bases and 2 bases, with 16 bases remaining between them. CDR1 SEHNR and CDR2 FQNEAQ come from the germline V gene (reference sequence). The CDR3 spells CASSHGPRGTYNEQFF. The CDR3 DNA reads as TGTGCCAGCAGCCACGGACCTCGCGGGACCTACAATGAGCAGTTCTTC.

This clone was counted only a few times. This sequence joins TRBV5-6 and TRBJ2-7; possibly TRBD2 for D (5 bases). Germline V gene lookup returns CDR1 SGHDT and CDR2 YYEEEE. The CDR3 has 16 amino acids. Trimming shortened V by 8 bases and J by 0 bases, and 21 bases separated the two germline ends. The CDR3: CASERRGPRSSYEQYF. CDR3 DNA sequence: TGTGCCAGTGAACGCCGGGGTCCGAGGTCCTCCTACGAGCAGTACTTC. The full variable domain, completed using reference TRBV5-6 and TRBJ2-7, is DAGVTQSPTHLIKTRGQQVTLRCSPKSGHDTVSWYQQALGQGPQFIFQYYEEEERQRGNFPDRFSGHQFPNYSSELNVNALLLGDSALYLCASERRGPRSSYEQYFGPGTRLTVT.

The rearrangement joins TRBV5-1 to TRBJ2-3; possibly TRBD2 for D (6 bases). The CDR3 runs to 14 residues. Trimming left V 7 bases short and J 6 bases short, with 18 bases between. CDR1 and CDR2 (germline): SGHRS, YFSETQ. CDR3 sequence: CASGGGTFADTQYF. CDR3 DNA: TGCGCCAGCGGGGGAGGTACGTTCGCCGATACGCAGTATTTT.

The chain carries TRBV5-5 and TRBJ2-7; 8 bases align to TRBD1. From germline, CDR1 is SGHKS and CDR2 YYEKEE (reference sequence). V dropped 3 bases and J dropped 6; count of bases not matched to a gene: 11. This CDR3 has 15 residues. CDR3 residues: CASSSAGGEGGEQYF. Written as DNA, the CDR3 is TGTGCCAGCAGCTCTGCAGGGGGCGAGGGAGGCGAGCAGTACTTC.

V is TRBV6-5 and J is TRBJ2-7, with TRBD2 matching over 11 bases. Germline trimming cut 2 bases from V and 7 bases from J; bases unmatched to any gene: 7. Germline V gene lookup returns CDR1 MNHEY and CDR2 SVGAGI. This CDR3 is 15 amino acids long. CDR3 in DNA: TGTGCCAGCAGTTACGAGGTAGCGGGAGGGGGGGAGCAGTACTTC. Amino acids: CASSYEVAGGGEQYF.

This rearrangement joins TRBV3-1 (or the pseudogene TRBV3-2) to TRBJ2-3; TRBD1 agrees at 7 bases. The germline CDR1 and CDR2 sequences are LGHDT and YNNKEL (reference sequence). V shed 6 bases and J 6 bases; nucleotides not matched to a gene: 12. The CDR3 runs to 15 residues. Written as DNA, the CDR3 is TGTGCCAGCAGGTCCGGGACAGCACCCTCTGATACGCAGTATTTT. This translates into CASRSGTAPSDTQYF.